Listed below are T cell receptor beta chains from one sample, sequenced in a study of blood T cells in healthy people across ages. Each CDR3 protein is one row after TCRdb ran MiXCR on the 5' RACE reads. The sample lists around 1,500,000 distinct CDR3 sequences, around two fifths occurring once. The source material was blood. The receptors were sampled from a woman aged 18-29 years in good health. Both conserved end residues are part of each CDR3. Fields, in order: J gene, clone size, D gene, CDR3 length, V gene, CDR3 protein, CDR3 DNA. D genes are given only for firm matches. Clone size, where shown, is once, few, many, or a class for clones that have expanded.

TRBJ2-7 - TRBD1 13 TRBV20-1 CSARQGAGYEQYF TGCAGTGCCCGACAGGGGGCGGGATACGAGCAGTACTTC
TRBJ2-7 - TRBD2 15 TRBV20-1 CSARSSGSRLCEQYF TGCAGTGCTAGGTCTAGCGGGAGTAGGCTCTGCGAGCAGTACTTC
TRBJ2-3 few - 18 TRBV3-1 CASSQANRVALSTDTQYF TGTGCCAGCAGCCAAGCAAACCGTGTCGCACTTAGCACAGATACGCAGTATTTT
TRBJ1-2 - - 14 TRBV12-3/TRBV12-4 CASSPGSVGGGYTF TGTGCCAGCAGTCCCGGGTCCGTTGGGGGTGGCTACACCTTC
TRBJ2-3 - TRBD2 15 TRBV9 CVSSVSAGDTDTQYF TGTGTCAGCAGCGTTTCGGCGGGGGATACAGATACGCAGTATTTT
TRBJ1-3 - - 15 TRBV4-2 CASSQGQNSGNTIYF TGTGCCAGCAGCCAAGGACAAAACTCTGGAAACACCATATATTTT
TRBJ2-7 few - 14 TRBV12-3/TRBV12-4 CASSRTGQSYEQYF TGTGCCAGCAGTCGAACAGGACAGTCCTACGAGCAGTACTTC
TRBJ1-1 - - 13 TRBV3-1 CASTYDPNTEAFF TGTGCCAGCACATACGACCCGAACACTGAAGCTTTCTTT
TRBJ2-5 - TRBD2 14 TRBV20-1 CSVATSGGQETQYF TGCAGTGTTGCGACTAGCGGGGGCCAAGAGACCCAGTACTTC
TRBJ2-1 - - 14 TRBV5-1 CASSGGRPMDKQFF TGCGCCAGCAGCGGGGGGAGGCCTATGGATAAGCAGTTCTTC
TRBJ2-5 - TRBD2 15 TRBV7-2 CASSLDATSGPTQYF TGTGCCAGCAGCTTAGATGCGACTAGCGGTCCTACCCAGTACTTC
TRBJ2-3 once - 16 TRBV4-1 CASSQGNVLTRVTQYF TGCGCCAGCAGCCAAGGAAACGTGCTTACGAGGGTTACGCAGTATTTT
TRBJ1-1 - - 15 TRBV20-1 CSGPPRGTGLHEAFF TGCAGTGGCCCACCCCGGGGGACCGGGCTACATGAAGCTTTCTTT
TRBJ2-1 once TRBD1 14 TRBV29-1 CSARDSDWGKEQFF TGCAGCGCCCGGGACAGCGATTGGGGCAAGGAGCAGTTCTTC
TRBJ2-5 - - 12 TRBV20-1 CSARDLPGTQYF TGCAGTGCTAGAGATCTGCCGGGGACCCAGTACTTC
TRBJ2-3 - - 14 TRBV7-9 CASSLPTREDTQYF TGTGCCAGCAGCTTACCAACCAGGGAGGATACGCAGTATTTT
TRBJ2-5 - - 13 TRBV24-1 CATSVGNQETQYF TGTGCCACCAGTGTGGGGAACCAAGAGACCCAGTACTTC
TRBJ2-7 - TRBD1 17 TRBV7-9 CASSSATGTGNSYEQYF TGTGCCAGCAGCTCCGCGACCGGGACAGGTAATTCCTACGAGCAGTACTTC
TRBJ1-2 once - 14 TRBV6-5 CASSSQGWNYGYTF TGTGCCAGCAGTTCACAGGGTTGGAACTATGGCTACACCTTC
TRBJ2-4 - TRBD1 15 TRBV12-3/TRBV12-4 CASTLTGRAKNIQYF TGTGCCAGCACCTTGACAGGGAGAGCCAAAAACATTCAGTACTTC
TRBJ2-6 - - 16 TRBV11-2 CASSLERLSGANVLTF TGTGCCAGCAGCTTAGAACGGCTCTCTGGGGCCAACGTCCTGACTTTC
TRBJ2-1 - - 15 TRBV28 CASRKDGFLLYEQFF TGTGCCAGCAGAAAGGACGGCTTTCTCCTCTATGAGCAGTTCTTC
TRBJ2-7 few - 14 TRBV12-3/TRBV12-4 CASCPGGSVYEQYF TGTGCCAGCTGTCCGGGGGGCTCCGTCTACGAGCAGTACTTC
TRBJ2-3 - - 13 TRBV7-2 CASSSQITDTQYF TGTGCCAGCAGCTCGCAAATCACAGATACGCAGTATTTT
TRBJ1-5 few - 15 TRBV5-5 CASSSSGTSNQPQHF TGTGCCAGCAGCTCCTCAGGCACTAGCAATCAGCCCCAGCATTTT